Listed below are T cell receptor beta chains from one sample, sequenced in a study of regulatory T cells in long-lasting Graves disease. TCRdb re-analysed the multiplex PCR reads in MiXCR, keeping a single row per CDR3 protein. This table holds a few hundred thousand distinct CDR3 sequences, roughly 18% found once. These same records also appear under a second study, on T cells in Graves' hyperthyroidism and ophthalmopathy.

Sequences were derived from peripheral blood mononuclear cells (PBMCs), sampled at new diagnosis, from a patient treated with antithyroid drugs. The source of these receptors is a woman in her 30s with Graves disease. Both conserved end residues are part of each CDR3. Each record gives: V gene, J gene, CDR3 protein.

TRBV5-6	TRBJ1-2	CASSWGTERTF
TRBV12-3/TRBV12-4	TRBJ1-1	CASSFTGEAFF
TRBV12-3/TRBV12-4	TRBJ1-1	CASSARGNTEAFF
TRBV6-1	TRBJ1-1	CASTGLLSTEAFF
TRBV11-3	TRBJ2-5	CASSRHNQETQYF
TRBV4-2	TRBJ2-5	CASSQEAGPRQTQYF
TRBV3-1	TRBJ1-2	CASSQEGTRPGYTF
TRBV7-6	TRBJ1-3	CASSLSGLFSGNTIYF
TRBV29-1	TRBJ1-2	CSVMRGNYGYTF
TRBV7-9	TRBJ1-1	CASSSLFRGAFF
TRBV4-1	TRBJ2-7	CASSQDPGTSGEQYF
TRBV30	TRBJ1-1	CAWVGANTEAFF
TRBV20-1	TRBJ2-1	CSAPGTSGTNNEQFF
TRBV6-1	TRBJ2-1	CASRPPGQLQSEQFF
TRBV29-1	TRBJ1-5	CSVREGGNQPQHF
TRBV20-1	TRBJ1-2	CSARGAQGYTF